Here is one T cell receptor (beta chain) with its context. This sample includes further DNA sequences coding for the same CDR3. This study enrolled people aged roughly 18 to 100 from about 26 US geographic areas. Allocation to cohorts depended on clinical history reported by the participants. In the original workflow: Nucleated cell number was recorded as an estimate derived from reference gene primer amplification. Some clones are missing from TCRdb's copy, which holds only in-frame ones; the method was immunoSEQ multiplex PCR. D and trimming were read from the DNA, whereas the V and J calls and clone size are those reported in that table. The data contain some 350,000 clones, 70% to 90% of them singletons. This entry comes from a study of blood T cell repertoires in COVID-19. From germline, CDR1 is DFQATT and CDR2 SNEGSKA (reference sequence). Trimming removed 6 bases at V and 5 bases at J, with 10 bases between. The CDR3 sequence is 11 residues long.

The rearrangement uses TRBV20-1 and TRBJ1-1; D ambiguous. Specimen: PBMCs or T cells enriched from blood (not recorded which). This TCR was recovered from a woman aged 25 to 39 who had recovered from COVID-19. CDR3 sequence: CSAAGQTEAFF. The CDR3 DNA reads as TGCAGTGCCGCCGGTCAAACTGAAGCTTTCTTT.